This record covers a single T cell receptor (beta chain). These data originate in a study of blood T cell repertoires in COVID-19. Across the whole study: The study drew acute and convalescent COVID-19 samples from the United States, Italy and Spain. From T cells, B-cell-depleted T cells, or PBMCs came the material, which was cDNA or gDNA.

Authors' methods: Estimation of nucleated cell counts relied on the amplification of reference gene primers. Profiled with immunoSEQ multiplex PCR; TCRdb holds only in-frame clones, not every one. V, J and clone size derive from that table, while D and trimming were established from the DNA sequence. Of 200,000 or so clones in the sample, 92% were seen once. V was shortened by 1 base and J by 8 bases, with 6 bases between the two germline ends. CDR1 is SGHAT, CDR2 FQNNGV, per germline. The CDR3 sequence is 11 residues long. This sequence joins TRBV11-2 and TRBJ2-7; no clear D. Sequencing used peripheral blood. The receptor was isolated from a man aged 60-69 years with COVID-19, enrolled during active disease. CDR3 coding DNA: TGTGCCAGCAGCTTAGCGCAGAAGCAGTACTTC. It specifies CASSLAQKQYF.